This T cell receptor (beta chain) originates from a study of T cell clones after liver transplantation. Study summary: Graft-donor-reactive sequences were compared with third-party-reactive TCRbeta sequences from pre-transplant mixed lymphocyte reactions.

Germline V gene sequence: CDR1 MNHEY, CDR2 SMNVEV (reference sequence). The CDR3 is made up of 15 amino acids. V lost 1 base to trimming and J lost 0 bases, with 7 bases between them. The assay was immunoSEQ multiplex PCR, and TCRdb's table has in-frame clones only and misses some. The sample lists 75,000 to 95,000 clones, about 85% occurring once. Sequences were derived from CD4+ T cells from blood, sampled less than 50 months after liver transplant. This chain uses TRBV27 with TRBJ1-3, with unresolved D. This receptor was obtained from a human patient who received a liver transplant. Some T cells may trace back to the graft donor. The CDR3 DNA follows: TGTGCCAGCAGTTTATATTTGAGCTCTGGAAACACCATATATTTT. Translating it yields CASSLYLSSGNTIYF.